Sequencing of this TCR beta chain was carried out in a study of identical twins (dated by TCRdb to about 2016). Describing the broader study: The study deep-sequenced TCR alpha and beta repertoires from monozygotic twins, unrelated adults of various ages and cord blood to test whether fetal clonotypes persist. To rule out contamination, the twin experiments were replicated at different times with different library preparation protocols. On the study overall, not on this receptor specifically: Compared with coincidental sharing between unrelated individuals, an excess of low generation-probability sequences was observed among out-of-frame TCR alpha sequences shared between twins. Abundant cord blood beta clonotypes carried fewer insertions; young adult naive repertoires showed a weaker similar trend, while memory repertoires showed none. Because the same donors could not be followed over many years, the conclusions relied on cross-sectional statistical analysis. Excess twin sharing in beta out-of-frame sequences was weaker because fewer shared sequences lowered the signal-to-noise ratio. Zero-insertion analyses could be partly confounded by invariant T cells such as MAIT and iNKT, though diverse VJ usage argued against such confounding for most clonotypes. Recombination models systematically underestimated out-of-frame TCR alpha sharing in monozygotic twins but agreed with sharing between unrelated individuals.

Library preparation was by 5' RACE. Instrument used: Illumina HiSeq 2000. Template switching introduced a universal primer binding site; the final cDNA contained a unique molecular identifier, enabling accurate counting of TCR cDNA molecules. First-strand cDNA for TCR alpha and beta chains was synthesized from specific primers in the conserved constant-segment region. To control for contamination, every cDNA library carried two barcodes: a SMART-Mk sample barcode plus Illumina barcodes. Two successive PCR steps introduced TruSeq adapter sequences along with Illumina sample barcodes. TCR alpha and beta cDNA libraries were sequenced on the Illumina HiSeq platform with custom primers. Per the source publication's procedure: Raw reads were processed with MiGEC to extract unique molecular identifiers, and MiXCR was used to determine CDR3 positions. Recombination models were inferred per individual with the repgenHMM and IGoR tools using an EM algorithm. Shared clonotypes were analyzed with the tcR package in R, and sharing was normalized by the product of cloneset sizes. To study raw recombination free of thymic and clonal selection effects, out-of-frame nonproductive sequences were analyzed. TCRdb cleaned the public reads at Q25 with fastp, built clones with MiXCR and kept in-frame beta chains. When rows share a CDR3 protein, they turn into one entry using the most common DNA and genes. The V and J calls reflect TCRdb's pipeline rather than the authors' work. For this sample the table gives approximately 700,000 distinct CDR3 sequences, of which over 5% were detected only once. In total, the top ten clones hold around 1.9% of the sample.

Concerning this clonotype itself: Which antigen it targets is not known. No base-level quality is on record; no much larger clone is a single base apart.

Only healthy Caucasian donors were included. Three unrelated non-twin adults were also sequenced: a male aged 18 to 30, a male aged 50 to 60 and a female aged 50 to 60. Miltenyi CD45RO+ enrichment and human naive T-cell isolation kits were used to isolate memory (CD45RO+) and naive T cells from PBMC. The cysteine opens and the phenylalanine closes a CDR3 of 15 amino acids. The kept DNA is CDR3 alone, 45 bases in frame from the first base. V and J lose 3 bases and 3 bases, and a span of 15 bases separates them. Via the germline V gene, CDR1 is SGHTA and CDR2 FQGNSA. Rearrangement joined TRBV7-2 to TRBJ2-7, with no D gene named confidently. The source material was naive T cells sorted from blood. Taken with the paper, the label for cell subset or site translates to: cells isolated with a human naive T-cell isolation kit. This receptor was obtained from a man between 18 and 35 years old in good health. CDR3 sequence: CASSLGGRTLYEQYF. The DNA is TGTGCCAGCAGCTTGGGCGGCAGGACCCTCTACGAGCAGTACTTC.